These 31 T cell receptor beta chains originate from one sample sequenced in a study of blood T cell repertoires in COVID-19. Assay used: immunoSEQ multiplex PCR; TCRdb lists only in-frame clones, some missing. The sample yields 200,000 to 250,000 clones, 70% to 90% seen once. The sample consisted of peripheral blood. The source is a man older than 75 with acute or convalescent COVID-19.

This chain links TRBV11-2 with TRBJ2-3; possibly TRBD1 for D (5 bases). The CDR3 runs 17 residues. V dropped 0 bases and J dropped 2 bases, with 15 bases sitting between them. CDR1 is SGHAT, CDR2 FQNNGV, per germline. The CDR3 bases are TGTGCCAGCAGCTTAGATATTTTGACAGCTCTCACAGATACGCAGTATTTT. This codes for CASSLDILTALTDTQYF. The complete variable domain, with remaining parts taken from reference TRBV11-2 and TRBJ2-3, reads EAGVAQSPRYKIIEKRQSVAFWCNPISGHATLYWYQQILGQGPKLLIQFQNNGVVDDSQLPKDRFSAERLKGVDSTLKIQPAKLEDSAVYLCASSLDILTALTDTQYFGPGTRLTVL.

V usage is TRBV7-8 and J usage is TRBJ1-3; no firm D call. The V end lost 5 bases, the J end lost 2 bases, and 10 bases lay between the germline ends. The CDR3 covers 14 residues. Per germline, CDR1 SGHVS and CDR2 FQNEAQ. The CDR3 DNA follows: TGTGCCAGCAGCCCCGGGTCACCTGGAAACACCATATATTTT. Translated, it gives CASSPGSPGNTIYF.

This chain links TRBV3-1 (or the pseudogene TRBV3-2) with TRBJ2-5; D ambiguous. The germline gives CDR1 LGHDT, CDR2 YNNKEL (reference sequence). Trimming removed 4 bases at V and 5 bases at J, with 11 bases between. The CDR3 loop spans 13 amino acids. In nucleotides, the CDR3 is TGTGCCAGCAGCCCCGGTGGTGCGGAGACCCAGTACTTC. Translated: CASSPGGAETQYF.

The count of this clone is one. The genes are TRBV7-9 and TRBJ1-1; D is possibly TRBD1 (6 bases). V was shortened by 5 bases and J by 4 bases, with 14 bases between the two germline ends. Germline V gene lookup returns CDR1 SEHNR and CDR2 FQNEAQ (reference sequence). This CDR3 is 14 amino acids long. This CDR3 is CASSLTGLGTEAFF. Written as DNA, the CDR3 is TGTGCCAGCAGCCTTACAGGGTTGGGCACTGAAGCTTTCTTT. Together with reference TRBV7-9 and TRBJ1-1, the CDR3 gives the full variable domain: DTGVSQNPRHKITKRGQNVTFRCDPISEHNRLYWYRQTLGQGPEFLTYFQNEAQLEKSRLLSDRFSAERPKGSFSTLEIQRTEQGDSAMYLCASSLTGLGTEAFFGQGTRLTVV.

V is TRBV27 and J is TRBJ2-5, with 8 nucleotides matching TRBD1. The V segment lost 6 bases and the J segment 4 bases; nucleotides outside the gene matches: 10. The CDR3 length is 15 residues. CDR1 MNHEY and CDR2 SMNVEV come from the germline V gene (reference sequence). This CDR3 reads CASRTQGAGGETQYF. CDR3 nucleotide sequence: TGTGCCAGCAGAACCCAGGGGGCCGGAGGAGAGACCCAGTACTTC.

The V and J genes are TRBV7-9 and TRBJ2-5; 9 bases align to TRBD1. V was clipped by 4 bases and J by 6 bases; unmatched bases: 9. Germline CDR1 is SEHNR and CDR2 is FQNEAQ (reference sequence). This CDR3 region has 15 residues. The CDR3 here is CASSSTGTGKKTQYF. Here the CDR3 DNA reads TGTGCCAGCAGCTCGACCGGGACAGGGAAAAAGACCCAGTACTTC.

This sequence joins TRBV5-1 and TRBJ1-2; D may be TRBD1 (6 bases). CDR3 length equals 16 residues. The V gene's germline CDR1 is SGHRS and CDR2 YFSETQ. The germline V and J ends were trimmed by 2 bases and 6 bases, with 20 bases remaining between them. This CDR3 reads CASSFLVQGGKHGYTF. Written as DNA, the CDR3 is TGCGCCAGCAGCTTTCTTGTACAGGGTGGGAAACATGGCTACACCTTC. Looking up the rest from reference TRBV5-1 and TRBJ1-2 gives the full variable domain: KAGVTQTPRYLIKTRGQQVTLSCSPISGHRSVSWYQQTPGQGLQFLFEYFSETQRNKGNFPGRFSGRQFSNSRSEMNVSTLELGDSALYLCASSFLVQGGKHGYTFGSGTRLTVV.

This clone was seen a single time. The chain is built from TRBV6-1 and TRBJ2-5; the D gene is possibly TRBD2 (7 bases). Germline CDR1 MNHNS, CDR2 SASEGT. The CDR3 consists of 16 residues. Trimming pared 4 bases from V and 5 bases from J, leaving 20 bases between. The CDR3 DNA sequence: TGTGCCAGCAGTGCCTGGTCTGGGGGGGGCGAGGAGACCCAGTACTTC. This gives the protein CASSAWSGGGEETQYF.

The V gene is TRBV5-6, the J gene TRBJ1-1; 7 bases match TRBD1. CDR1 and CDR2 (germline): SGHDT, YYEEEE. This CDR3 has 15 residues. J was trimmed by 3 bases and V by 1 base; bases with no gene match: 6. The CDR3 nucleotides are TGTGCCAGCAGCTTGTACACAGGGGCCGACACTGAAGCTTTCTTT. Amino acid sequence: CASSLYTGADTEAFF.

The J gene is TRBJ2-1, the V gene TRBV19; D is undetermined. With 5 bases removed from V and 4 bases from J, the gap between germline ends came to 6 bases. This CDR3 spans 12 amino acids. From germline, CDR1 is LNHDA and CDR2 SQIVND (reference sequence). CDR3: CASSLYYNEQFF. CDR3 nucleotide sequence: TGTGCCAGTAGTTTATATTACAATGAGCAGTTCTTC.

The chain uses TRBV2 and TRBJ1-1, with D hard to call. The CDR3 totals 13 residues. Per the germline V gene, CDR1 is SNHLY and CDR2 is FYNNEI. Trimming took off 8 bases at V and 0 bases at J, with 10 bases between the two ends. As DNA, the CDR3 is TGTGCCAGCCTAAAAGACATGAACACTGAAGCTTTCTTT. Residues: CASLKDMNTEAFF. Together with reference TRBV2 and TRBJ1-1, the CDR3 gives the full variable domain: EPEVTQTPSHQVTQMGQEVILRCVPISNHLYFYWYRQILGQKVEFLVSFYNNEISEKSEIFDDQFSVERPDGSNFTLKIRSTKLEDSAMYFCASLKDMNTEAFFGQGTRLTVV.

In this sample, this clone turned up a few times. V and J are TRBV19 and TRBJ1-4, with 7 bases that match TRBD1. V shed 9 bases, J shed 5 bases, and the junction held 12 bases outside the gene matches. The germline CDR1 and CDR2 sequences are LNHDA and SQIVND (reference sequence). CDR3 length: 15 residues. CDR3 DNA sequence: TGTGCCAGCACTACCCGGGACAGCTCAAATGAAAAACTGTTTTTT. Translating it yields CASTTRDSSNEKLFF.

V is TRBV5-1 and J is TRBJ2-2, with 7 positions matching TRBD1. After removal of 4 bases from V and 4 bases from J, the junction contained 7 bases not matched to a gene. From germline, CDR1 is SGHRS and CDR2 YFSETQ. CDR3 length equals 15 residues. This CDR3 is CASSLDSGGTGELFF. The CDR3 nucleotides read TGCGCCAGCAGCCTTGATTCAGGGGGCACCGGGGAGCTGTTTTTT.

This clone was seen only once. V is TRBV7-2 and J is TRBJ2-3; D is uncertain. The germline V gene encodes CDR1 SGHTA and CDR2 FQGNSA. The CDR3 runs 14 residues. Trimming took 1 base from V and 3 from J, leaving 8 bases between them. CDR3 DNA sequence: TGTGCCAGCAGCTTAGAATATAGAACAGATACGCAGTATTTT. This sequence encodes CASSLEYRTDTQYF.

This clone was seen once. The rearrangement joins TRBV6-5 to TRBJ2-2, with D perhaps TRBD2 (6 bases). The CDR3 is made up of 13 amino acids. V dropped 10 bases and J dropped 7 bases, with 16 bases sitting between them. The germline CDR1 and CDR2 sequences are MNHEY and SVGAGI. This CDR3 is CANSREVVGELFF. In DNA form, the CDR3 reads TGTGCCAACTCGAGGGAGGTTGTCGGGGAGCTGTTTTTT.

This clone appeared a single time. The chain combines TRBV6-5 with TRBJ2-1, with 8 bases that match TRBD1. The germline CDR1 and CDR2 sequences are MNHEY and SVGAGI. This CDR3 is 14 amino acids long. With 6 bases clipped from V and 6 bases from J, the junction kept 7 bases outside the gene matches. The CDR3 coding sequence is TGTGCCAGCAGGCGCACAGGGGGTGGCAATGAGCAGTTCTTC. Translating it yields CASRRTGGGNEQFF.

The chain joins TRBV10-3 to TRBJ2-7, with D perhaps TRBD2 (5 bases). Deletions cut 10 bases from V and 5 bases from J, with 12 bases between. Germline V gene sequence: CDR1 ENHRY, CDR2 SYGVKD. This CDR3 is built from 11 residues. CDR3: CATAGVNEQYF. The CDR3 DNA is TGTGCCACCGCGGGTGTAAACGAGCAGTACTTC.

The chain recombines TRBV3-1 (or the pseudogene TRBV3-2) with TRBJ1-1; D call uncertain. Germline CDR1 and CDR2: LGHDT and YNNKEL (reference sequence). The CDR3 has 13 amino acids. The ends were cut back, 1 base at V and 1 base at J, with 4 bases in the middle. The CDR3 DNA reads as TGTGCCAGCAGCCAAGTCCGGAACACTGAAGCTTTCTTT. Encoded protein: CASSQVRNTEAFF.

The chain links TRBV12-3 or TRBV12-4 to TRBJ1-2; D is possibly TRBD1 (5 bases). This CDR3 region has 13 residues. The V end was cut by 6 bases, the J end by 5 bases, with 13 bases between. The CDR3 DNA follows: TGTGCCAGCAGGGGACTGGGTGTATATGGCTACACCTTC. It encodes CASRGLGVYGYTF.

The rearrangement links TRBV19 to TRBJ1-2; D gene unclear. Germline V lookup: CDR1 LNHDA, CDR2 SQIVND (reference sequence). The germline V and J ends were trimmed by 0 bases and 6 bases, with 14 bases remaining between them. The CDR3 is 15 amino acids. The CDR3 DNA reads TGTGCCAGTAGTATAGACGCAGGCGCTATCGATGGCTACACCTTC. This sequence encodes CASSIDAGAIDGYTF.

V gene TRBV6-5 combines with J gene TRBJ1-4; tentative D call: TRBD1 (5 bases). The CDR3 spans 15 residues. Per the germline V gene, CDR1 is MNHEY and CDR2 is SVGAGI. V lost 6 bases to trimming and J lost 2 bases, with 13 bases between them. This CDR3 is CASRPRTSTNEKLFF. DNA of the CDR3: TGTGCCAGCAGGCCCAGGACAAGTACTAATGAAAAACTGTTTTTT.

This clone was found once. This chain joins TRBV5-5 and TRBJ1-1, with 9 bases identical to TRBD1. The CDR3 sequence is 16 residues long. J was trimmed by 0 bases and V by 4 bases; bases with no gene match: 7. The germline CDR1 and CDR2 sequences are SGHKS and YYEKEE (reference sequence). Written as DNA, the CDR3 is TGTGCCAGCAGCCCCAGACAGGGGGAGGTGAACACTGAAGCTTTCTTT. Amino acids: CASSPRQGEVNTEAFF.

The chain recombines TRBV3-1 (or the pseudogene TRBV3-2) with TRBJ2-7; 7 bases match TRBD2. Per germline, CDR1 LGHDT and CDR2 YNNKEL (reference sequence). The ends lost 0 bases at V and 4 bases at J; junction bases unmatched: 3. The CDR3 contains 14 residues. CDR3 DNA sequence: TGTGCCAGCAGCCAAGAGCAGCGGGGATACGAGCAGTACTTC. Translation gives CASSQEQRGYEQYF.

V gene TRBV6-5 combines with J gene TRBJ2-5; 7 bases are shared with TRBD1. V trimming: 0 bases; J trimming: 2 bases; junction bases outside the gene matches: 3. This CDR3 contains 15 residues. Germline CDR1 is MNHEY and CDR2 is SVGAGI. The CDR3 nucleotides are TGTGCCAGCAGTTACTCTAGACAGGGACAAGAGACCCAGTACTTC. Amino acid sequence: CASSYSRQGQETQYF.

The V call is TRBV28, the J call TRBJ2-1; D unresolved. The V and J ends lost 6 bases and 15 bases respectively, with 15 bases between them. The germline V gene has CDR1 MDHEN and CDR2 SYDVKM. This CDR3 region has 11 residues. Written as DNA, the CDR3 is TGTGCCAGCAGCGTTGGCCTGTCTCCGTTCTTC. The encoded protein is CASSVGLSPFF.

The chain recombines TRBV7-2 with TRBJ2-7; 12 positions agree with TRBD2. The V segment lost 1 base and the J segment 5 bases; nucleotides outside the gene matches: 6. The germline gives CDR1 SGHTA, CDR2 FQGNSA. The CDR3 is 16 amino acids. The CDR3 loop reads CASSLVLAGGNNEQYF. The CDR3 region has the DNA TGTGCCAGCAGCTTAGTCCTAGCGGGAGGGAACAACGAGCAGTACTTC.

Only one count was recorded for this clone. Other DNA sequences in the same sample also yield this CDR3. The gene calls are TRBV5-1 and TRBJ2-7; TRBD2 agrees at 11 bases. The trim removed 3 bases at V and 3 bases at J, leaving 2 bases unmatched. Germline CDR1 and CDR2: SGHRS and YFSETQ. The length of the CDR3 is 14 residues. CDR3 bases: TGCGCCAGCAGCTCCGGGACTAGCGGCTACGAGCAGTACTTC. Translation: CASSSGTSGYEQYF.

The rearrangement uses TRBV7-2 and TRBJ2-7; 12 bases align to TRBD2. Germline values: CDR1 SGHTA, CDR2 FQGNSA. V was clipped by 3 bases and J by 3 bases; unmatched bases: 6. The CDR3 covers 16 residues. The CDR3 sequence is CASSLVKTSGSYEQYF. The CDR3 DNA follows: TGTGCCAGCAGCTTGGTTAAGACTAGCGGGAGCTACGAGCAGTACTTC. Using reference TRBV7-2 and TRBJ2-7 for the parts outside the CDR3, the full variable domain is GAGVSQSPSNKVTEKGKDVELRCDPISGHTALYWYRQSLGQGLEFLIYFQGNSAPDKSGLPSDRFSAERTGGSVSTLTIQRTQQEDSAVYLCASSLVKTSGSYEQYFGPGTRLTVT.

The rearrangement links TRBV7-3 to TRBJ1-1; tentative D call: TRBD1 (6 bases). Germline V gene lookup returns CDR1 SGHTA and CDR2 FQGTGA. The CDR3 length is 13 residues. V gave up 6 bases and J gave up 3 bases, with 11 bases separating them. Here the CDR3 DNA reads TGTGCCAGCAGGAAATCAGGGGACACTGAAGCTTTCTTT. Its protein product is CASRKSGDTEAFF.

The chain carries TRBV18 and TRBJ2-1, with D possibly TRBD2 on 6 matching bases. This CDR3 has 16 amino acids. From germline, CDR1 is KGHSH and CDR2 LQKENI. Trimming cost V 1 base and J 2 bases, with 12 bases left between them. In DNA, the CDR3 is TGTGCCAGCTCACCACTGGGGACGGGAGCCTACAATGAGCAGTTCTTC. This translates into CASSPLGTGAYNEQFF.

Concerning this clone: Other DNA sequences in the same sample also yield this CDR3. The rearrangement links TRBV19 to TRBJ1-5, with 7 bases that match TRBD1. This CDR3 comprises 13 residues. Germline CDR1 is LNHDA and CDR2 is SQIVND (reference sequence). J lost 5 bases, V lost 3 bases, and 1 base had no gene match. CDR3 in DNA: TGTGCCAGTAGTATCACAGGGGATCAGCCCCAGCATTTT. This codes for CASSITGDQPQHF.